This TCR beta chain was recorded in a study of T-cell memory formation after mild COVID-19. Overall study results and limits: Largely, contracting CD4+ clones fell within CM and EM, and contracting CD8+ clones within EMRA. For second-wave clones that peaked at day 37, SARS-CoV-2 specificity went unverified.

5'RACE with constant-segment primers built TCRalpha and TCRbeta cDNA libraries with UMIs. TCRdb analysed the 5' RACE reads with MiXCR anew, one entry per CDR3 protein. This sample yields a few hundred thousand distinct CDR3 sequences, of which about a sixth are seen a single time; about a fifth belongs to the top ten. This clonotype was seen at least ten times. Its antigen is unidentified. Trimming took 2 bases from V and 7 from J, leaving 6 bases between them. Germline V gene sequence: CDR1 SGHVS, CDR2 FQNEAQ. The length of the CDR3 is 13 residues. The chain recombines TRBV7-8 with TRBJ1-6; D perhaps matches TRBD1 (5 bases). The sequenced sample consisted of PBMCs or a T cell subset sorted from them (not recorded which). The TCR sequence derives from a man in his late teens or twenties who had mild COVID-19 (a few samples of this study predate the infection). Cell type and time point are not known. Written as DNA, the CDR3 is TGTGCCAGCAGCTTACCAGGGAATTCACCCCTCCACTTT. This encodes CASSLPGNSPLHF.